The 30 T cell receptor beta chains presented below share a single source sample, sequenced in a study of blood T cells in healthy people across ages. Combining a sample-barcoded 5' primer with a J-beta primer mix, a second PCR ran for roughly 7 to 12 cycles. TCRdb called the 5' RACE reads again in MiXCR, with one record for every CDR3 protein. The sample yields about 640,000 distinct CDR3 sequences, around 54% seen once. The sample consisted of blood. These receptors were taken from a man aged 55 to 70 in good health.

This clonotype was seen repeatedly, ten times or more. The V call is TRBV20-1, the J call TRBJ2-4, with 11 bases that match TRBD2. This CDR3 contains 16 residues. The germline V gene has CDR1 DFQATT and CDR2 SNEGSKA (reference sequence). The J segment lost 1 base and the V segment lost 3 bases, leaving 5 bases of the junction unmatched. The DNA for the CDR3 is TGCAGTGCTAGCCCCCCTAGCGGGGGGGCCAAAAACATTCAGTACTTC. Protein sequence: CSASPPSGGAKNIQYF.

In this sample, this clonotype turned up a few times. The chain couples TRBV25-1 to TRBJ2-2; D is possibly TRBD2 (6 bases). The CDR3 has 13 amino acids. The V end was cut by 6 bases, the J end by 4 bases, with 9 bases between. Per the germline V gene, CDR1 is MGHDK and CDR2 is SYGVNS. CDR3 nucleotide sequence: TGTGCCAGCAGGGCGGGGCCCACCGGGGAGCTGTTTTTT. As protein: CASRAGPTGELFF.

In its sample, this clonotype was seen a few times. The rearrangement links TRBV4-2 to TRBJ1-1; 7 nucleotides match TRBD1. Germline lookup yields CDR1 LGHNA and CDR2 YNFKEQ. This CDR3 is built from 14 residues. The V and J ends lost 6 bases and 1 base, in that order; junction bases with no gene match: 5. The CDR3 spells CASRLTGKNTEAFF. The CDR3 DNA is TGTGCCAGCAGGCTGACAGGGAAGAACACTGAAGCTTTCTTT.

V usage is TRBV7-2 and J usage is TRBJ2-7; TRBD2 agrees at 10 bases. J lost 1 base, V lost 2 bases, and 2 bases had no gene match. Looked up from germline, CDR1 is SGHTA and CDR2 is FQGNSA. The CDR3 is made up of 15 amino acids. CDR3 coding DNA: TGTGCCAGCAGCTTAATAGCGGGAGGTTCCTACGAGCAGTACTTC. It specifies CASSLIAGGSYEQYF.

This clonotype was counted a single time. The chain combines TRBV6-1 with TRBJ2-5; TRBD2 matches 7 bases. The V gene's germline CDR1 is MNHNS and CDR2 SASEGT. This CDR3 spans 14 amino acids. CDR3 bases: TGTGTCGCGGGTCGAGGGAGGGACCAAGAGACCCAGTACTTC. As protein: CVAGRGRDQETQYF.

In this sample, this clonotype turned up a few times. Possible read error: a much larger clone is one base away. DNA for the CDR3: TGCAGTGCTAGAGGCATGGGGGCCCCCACCAACGTCCCGACTTTC. It codes for CSARGMGAPTNVPTF. This chain links TRBV20-1 with TRBJ2-6; TRBD1 might be the D (6 bases). The CDR3 consists of 15 residues. Germline CDR1 reads DFQATT; CDR2 reads SNEGSKA (reference sequence).

The rearrangement uses TRBV20-1 and TRBJ1-2; D is perhaps TRBD1 (5 bases). Germline CDR1 DFQATT, CDR2 SNEGSKA (reference sequence). V lost 6 bases and J 5 bases, leaving 10 bases between the germline ends. The CDR3 loop spans 11 amino acids. The CDR3 nucleotides are TGCAGTGCCGATACAGGTTATGGCTACACCTTC. Protein: CSADTGYGYTF.

The V call is TRBV3-1, the J call TRBJ2-7; TRBD1 agrees at 10 bases. Germline lookup yields CDR1 LGHDT and CDR2 YNNKEL (reference sequence). With V trimmed by 0 bases and J by 0 bases, 2 bases remained unmatched. CDR3 length: 16 amino acids. Here the CDR3 reads CASSQEGQGNSYEQYF. The CDR3 coding sequence is TGTGCCAGCAGCCAAGAGGGACAGGGGAACTCCTACGAGCAGTACTTC.

Comments on this clonotype: One base away lies a much larger clone, so this may be a sequencing read error. J is TRBJ2-1 and V is TRBV12-3 or TRBV12-4, with 9 bases lining up with TRBD1. The CDR3 has 14 amino acids. The J segment lost 10 bases and the V segment lost 6 bases, leaving 10 bases of the junction unmatched. DNA for the CDR3: TGTGCCAGCAGCCGGGGACAGGGAGGTTCCGAGCAGTTCTTC. Translating gives CASSRGQGGSEQFF.

This chain links TRBV12-3 or TRBV12-4 with TRBJ1-5, with 7 bases lining up with TRBD1. J gave up 1 base and V 6 bases, and 6 bases lay outside the gene matches. The CDR3 has 15 amino acids. The CDR3 sequence: CASSKGQNSNQPQHF. DNA of the CDR3: TGTGCCAGCAGCAAGGGACAGAACAGCAATCAGCCCCAGCATTTT.

V and J are TRBV4-2 and TRBJ2-1; D perhaps matches TRBD2 (6 bases). The J call may not be correct, given that the DNA end is closer to TRBJ2-7. The CDR3 is 13 amino acids. The germline V gene has CDR1 LGHNA and CDR2 YNFKEQ. In DNA form, the CDR3 reads TGTGCCAGCAGGGGACTGAGCTACAATGAGCAGTACTTC. Translated, it gives CASRGLSYNEQYF.

The chain joins TRBV12-3 or TRBV12-4 to TRBJ2-5, with D possibly being TRBD2 (5 bases). The J call may be wrong; the DNA end is better matched by TRBJ2-4. The length of the CDR3 is 12 residues. Written as DNA, the CDR3 is TGTGCCAGCACGCGAGGGAAAAACATTCAGTACTTC. Amino acids: CASTRGKNIQYF.

This clonotype has at least ten counts. Mismatch with germline at one junction end may stem from a read error. The chain uses TRBV5-1 and TRBJ1-2; D might be TRBD1 (6 bases). This CDR3 has 13 residues. Germline CDR1 SGHRS, CDR2 YFSETQ. The DNA for the CDR3 is TGTGCCAGCAGCCCGGGGGCGAACTATGGCTACACCTTC. Residues: CASSPGANYGYTF.

V is TRBV5-1 and J is TRBJ2-3; 14 nucleotides agree with TRBD2. The V segment lost 4 bases and the J segment 6 bases; nucleotides outside the gene matches: 13. Germline CDR1 reads SGHRS; CDR2 reads YFSETQ. This CDR3 spans 18 amino acids. Written as DNA, the CDR3 is TGCGCCAGCAGCCAACTCCCGACTAGCGGGGGGGCAGGTGATACGCAGTATTTT. It is translated as CASSQLPTSGGAGDTQYF.

The chain combines TRBV3-1 with TRBJ1-2; no definite D call. Trimming removed 0 bases from V and 12 bases from J, with 14 bases in between. Germline CDR1 and CDR2: LGHDT and YNNKEL (reference sequence). The length of the CDR3 is 13 residues. CDR3 sequence (DNA): TGTGCCAGCAGCCAAGAAGGGAGGCGAAGAAACACCTTC. Translation gives CASSQEGRRRNTF.

This rearrangement joins TRBV15 to TRBJ2-3; weak D call: TRBD2 (6 bases). The CDR3 covers 14 residues. CDR1 and CDR2 (germline): LNHNV, YYDKDF (reference sequence). V lost 4 bases to trimming and J lost 6 bases, with 14 bases between them. The DNA of the CDR3 is TGTGCCACCAGCATTAGCGGTGCCGGGGATACGCAGTATTTT. It specifies CATSISGAGDTQYF.

This clonotype appeared once. This rearrangement joins TRBV18 to TRBJ2-2; TRBD1 matches 8 bases. The CDR3 runs to 18 residues. Trimming took 4 bases from V and 1 from J; bases not matched to a gene: 11. Germline V gene data show CDR1 as KGHSH and CDR2 as LQKENI. The DNA for the CDR3 is TGTGCCAGCTCACTACCCACCACCGACAGGGGGAACACCGGGGAGCTGTTTTTT. The encoded protein is CASSLPTTDRGNTGELFF.

This clonotype was found a few times. The chain recombines TRBV5-1 with TRBJ1-2, with 10 bases aligning to TRBD1. Germline CDR1 is SGHRS and CDR2 is YFSETQ. V lost 3 bases to trimming and J lost 3 bases; unmatched junction nucleotides: 2. This CDR3 has 14 amino acids. The CDR3 bases are TGCGCCAGCAGCTCCGGGACAGGGGACTATGGCTACACCTTC. Amino acid sequence: CASSSGTGDYGYTF.

V is TRBV5-5 and J is TRBJ2-3, with D possibly called TRBD1 or TRBD2 (5 bases each). Trimming removed 4 bases at V and 1 base at J, with 19 bases between. The CDR3 sequence is 17 residues long. Germline CDR1 is SGHKS and CDR2 is YYEKEE (reference sequence). In nucleotides, the CDR3 is TGTGCCAGCAGCACCCGTCGGAATTGGGACGGCACAGATACGCAGTATTTT. Its protein product is CASSTRRNWDGTDTQYF. Filled out from reference TRBV5-5 and TRBJ2-3, the complete variable domain reads DAGVTQSPTHLIKTRGQQVTLRCSPISGHKSVSWYQQVLGQGPQFIFQYYEKEERGRGNFPDRFSARQFPNYSSELNVNALLLGDSALYLCASSTRRNWDGTDTQYFGPGTRLTVL.

The genes are TRBV4-2 and TRBJ1-2; TRBD1 matches 10 bases. Trimming at V came to 3 bases and at J to 8 bases, leaving 9 bases not matched to a gene. CDR3 length: 15 residues. The germline CDR1 and CDR2 sequences are LGHNA and YNFKEQ. CDR3 DNA: TGTGCCAGCAGCCACAGAGGACAGGGGGGTGACGGCTACACCTTC. Protein: CASSHRGQGGDGYTF.

The chain carries TRBV5-1 and TRBJ2-2, with D perhaps TRBD1 or TRBD2 (5 bases each). Germline values: CDR1 SGHRS, CDR2 YFSETQ. CDR3 size: 16 residues. The V gene lost 4 bases and the J gene lost 0 bases, with 13 bases spanning the gap. Written as DNA, the CDR3 is TGCGCCAGCAGCATGGAAGGGGACCCGAACACCGGGGAGCTGTTTTTT. The encoded protein is CASSMEGDPNTGELFF. The full variable domain, in which reference TRBV5-1 and TRBJ2-2 provide the parts outside the CDR3, is KAGVTQTPRYLIKTRGQQVTLSCSPISGHRSVSWYQQTPGQGLQFLFEYFSETQRNKGNFPGRFSGRQFSNSRSEMNVSTLELGDSALYLCASSMEGDPNTGELFFGEGSRLTVL.

The rearrangement uses TRBV10-3 and TRBJ2-2; D not resolved. Germline lookup yields CDR1 ENHRY and CDR2 SYGVKD. The CDR3 extends over 14 amino acids. Trimming removed 6 bases at V and 8 bases at J, with 16 bases between. CDR3 in amino acids: CAISVDPFRGELFF. DNA for the CDR3: TGTGCCATCAGCGTCGACCCCTTCAGGGGGGAGCTGTTTTTT.

The V call is TRBV19, the J call TRBJ2-7; D unclear. The V and J ends lost 8 bases and 7 bases respectively, with 15 bases between them. The CDR3 sequence is 12 residues long. Germline loops: CDR1 LNHDA, CDR2 SQIVND (reference sequence). In nucleotides, the CDR3 is TGTGCCAGTGGAGCTCACCTTGGGGAGCAGTACTTC. Protein product: CASGAHLGEQYF.

This rearrangement joins TRBV20-1 to TRBJ2-7, with 12 bases that match TRBD2. This CDR3 has 15 amino acids. CDR1 and CDR2 (germline): DFQATT, SNEGSKA (reference sequence). V lost 6 bases, J lost 7 bases, and 13 bases stayed unmatched. CDR3 sequence (DNA): TGCAGTGCCGGACTAGCGGGAAGCTCCTACAATGAGCAGTACTTC. This gives the protein CSAGLAGSSYNEQYF.

The chain combines TRBV20-1 with TRBJ1-2; tentative D call: TRBD1 (5 bases). Trimming shortened V by 6 bases and J by 0 bases, and 11 bases separated the two germline ends. Germline V gives CDR1 DFQATT, CDR2 SNEGSKA (reference sequence). CDR3 length: 13 residues. CDR3 sequence reads: CSAWGFANYGYTF. In DNA, the CDR3 is TGCAGTGCCTGGGGCTTCGCTAACTATGGCTACACCTTC.

This clonotype was detected once. The CDR3 nucleotides read TGTGCCGGAGAGGCCCGGGCCTACTATGGCTACACCTTC. It yields the protein CAGEARAYYGYTF. The chain combines TRBV27 with TRBJ1-2; no reliable D call. There are 13 residues in the CDR3. V lost 11 bases to trimming and J lost 3 bases, with 16 bases between them. From germline, CDR1 is MNHEY and CDR2 SMNVEV (reference sequence).

The chain has TRBV3-1 and TRBJ2-5, with TRBD2 identical over 12 bases. Germline V lookup: CDR1 LGHDT, CDR2 YNNKEL (reference sequence). The ends lost 0 bases at V and 6 bases at J; junction bases unmatched: 11. This CDR3 spans 18 amino acids. In nucleotides, the CDR3 is TGTGCCAGCAGCCAAGATATCGGGCTAGCGGGGGGGTTAAAGACCCAGTACTTC. Translating gives CASSQDIGLAGGLKTQYF.

The chain employs TRBV10-3 and TRBJ2-7; TRBD1 aligns across 9 bases. Germline V gene lookup returns CDR1 ENHRY and CDR2 SYGVKD. The CDR3 has 16 amino acids. V shed 2 bases and J 5 bases; nucleotides not matched to a gene: 10. CDR3 nucleotides: TGTGCCATCAGTGAGCCGGGGACAGGGAAGCGAAACGAGCAGTACTTC. Amino acid sequence: CAISEPGTGKRNEQYF.

The chain recombines TRBV7-9 with TRBJ1-6, with TRBD1 matching over 9 bases. Germline lookup yields CDR1 SEHNR and CDR2 FQNEAQ (reference sequence). The CDR3 has 15 amino acids. The trim removed 5 bases at V and 5 bases at J, leaving 4 bases unmatched. CDR3 bases: TGTGCCAGCAGCCCAACAGGGGGCCATAATTCACCCCTCCACTTT. It yields the protein CASSPTGGHNSPLHF.

This rearrangement joins TRBV12-3 or TRBV12-4 to TRBJ2-7; TRBD1 aligns across 9 bases. Judging by the DNA end, TRBJ2-5 fits better; the J call may be wrong. This CDR3 contains 15 residues. CDR3 bases: TGTGCCAGCAGAAAGACAGGGGGGGCTCTGGAGACCCAGTACTTC. This translates into CASRKTGGALETQYF.